This T cell receptor beta chain was identified in a study of CD8+ T cells in alopecia areata. Background on the study: Those treated were given oral tofacitinib at 5 to 10 mg twice daily. General observations from the study: While patients received tofacitinib, many expanded lesional clones remained present in scalp and blood. Scalp specimens additionally yield sequences from normal skin's resident alphabeta T cells.

Following RNA extraction, reverse transcription yielded cDNA that acted as the sequencing template. Method: immunoSEQ multiplex PCR; TCRdb's copy keeps in-frame clones and lacks some. The sample lists 160,000 or so clones; roughly 65% were seen once. Germline CDR1 and CDR2: SGHDT and YYEEEE. This CDR3 is built from 15 residues. Trimming took off 0 bases at V and 1 base at J, with 7 bases between the two ends. Stated treatment: oral pan-JAK inhibitor, 5-10 mg twice daily. Alopecia areata patients had lesional scalp punch biopsies and peripheral blood taken from them. For this clone: The antigen is not known.

The receptor's source is a human donor with alopecia areata. The J gene is TRBJ2-2, the V gene TRBV5-6; D not resolved. The specimen comprised CD4+ T cells sorted from blood, sampled at week 4, from a patient treated with tofacitinib. The CDR3 region has the DNA TGTGCCAGCAGCTTGGGCAGGTTGAACACCGGGGAGCTGTTTTTT. Translating gives CASSLGRLNTGELFF. Variable domain in full (rest from reference TRBV5-6 and TRBJ2-2): DAGVTQSPTHLIKTRGQQVTLRCSPKSGHDTVSWYQQALGQGPQFIFQYYEEEERQRGNFPDRFSGHQFPNYSSELNVNALLLGDSALYLCASSLGRLNTGELFFGEGSRLTVL.